Listed here are 30 T cell receptor beta chains from one sample, sequenced in a study of blood T cell repertoires in COVID-19. This table comes from immunoSEQ multiplex PCR, and its TCRdb copy is limited to in-frame clones, with some not included. The sample records approximately 170,000 clones, 86% being singletons. The sequencing sample was made of peripheral blood. The origin of the receptors is a man between 65 and 85 years old with acute or convalescent COVID-19.

The chain couples TRBV7-2 to TRBJ2-1, with TRBD2 matching over 9 bases. V lost 5 bases, J lost 7 bases, and 6 bases stayed unmatched. The CDR3 sequence is 14 residues long. Germline values: CDR1 SGHTA, CDR2 FQGNSA. CDR3: CASSHSGRLNEQFF. CDR3 in DNA: TGTGCCAGCAGCCATAGCGGGAGATTGAATGAGCAGTTCTTC.

This chain connects TRBV6-5 to TRBJ1-5; tentatively, D is TRBD1 (6 bases). V lost 5 bases and J lost 5, with 16 bases in between. CDR3 length: 15 residues. Germline CDR1 is MNHEY and CDR2 is SVGAGI. CDR3 nucleotide sequence: TGTGCCAGCAGTATTGACTGGACAGCTTATCAGCCCCAGCATTTT. Translating it yields CASSIDWTAYQPQHF.

The chain uses TRBV9 and TRBJ2-5, with D possibly matching TRBD2 (5 bases). This CDR3 comprises 13 residues. CDR1 and CDR2 (germline): SGDLS, YYNGEE. Trimming shortened V by 0 bases and J by 5 bases, and 8 bases separated the two germline ends. The CDR3 reads CASSVASPETQYF. CDR3 in DNA: TGTGCCAGCAGCGTAGCTAGCCCCGAGACCCAGTACTTC.

The V and J genes are TRBV5-4 and TRBJ1-4; TRBD1 matches at 9 bases. The CDR3 covers 15 residues. Trimming cost V 1 base and J 7 bases; bases outside gene matches: 5. Germline V gene sequence: CDR1 SGHNT, CDR2 YYREEE (reference sequence). The CDR3 loop is CASSLWGTGREKLFF. The CDR3 DNA is TGTGCCAGCAGCTTGTGGGGGACAGGGCGTGAAAAACTGTTTTTT.

The V gene is TRBV5-1, the J gene TRBJ1-6; 10 bases match TRBD1. Trimming removed 1 base from V and 7 bases from J; junction bases left unmatched: 2. Germline CDR1 is SGHRS and CDR2 is YFSETQ. The CDR3 spans 15 residues. CDR3 nucleotide sequence: TGCGCCAGCAGCTTGATGGGACAGGGGAATTCACCCCTCCACTTT. It yields the protein CASSLMGQGNSPLHF.

The chain uses TRBV29-1 and TRBJ1-1, with D perhaps TRBD1 (5 bases). V lost 7 bases to trimming and J lost 3 bases, with 15 bases between them. The CDR3 consists of 13 residues. Per the germline V gene, CDR1 is SQVTM and CDR2 is ANQGSEA. CDR3: CSASGQGYTEAFF. For the CDR3, the DNA is TGCAGCGCCTCGGGCCAGGGATACACTGAAGCTTTCTTT.

V gene TRBV28 combines with J gene TRBJ2-1; 10 bases line up with TRBD2. Germline V lookup: CDR1 MDHEN, CDR2 SYDVKM. The CDR3 runs to 16 residues. V gave up 7 bases and J gave up 8 bases; unmatched junction bases: 14. CDR3 DNA sequence: TGTGCCAGCACCAAATCGGGGCTAGCGGGAGTTTATGAGCAGTTCTTC. This sequence encodes CASTKSGLAGVYEQFF.

The CDR3 bases are TGTGCCAGCAGGCAACGCGGGGGGCGACTTAACGAGCAGTACTTC. This codes for CASRQRGGRLNEQYF. The chain recombines TRBV28 with TRBJ2-7; 8 bases match TRBD2. This CDR3 contains 15 residues. The germline V gene encodes CDR1 MDHEN and CDR2 SYDVKM. Trimming removed 6 bases from V and 5 bases from J; junction bases left unmatched: 12.

The V gene is TRBV27, the J gene TRBJ1-5; no firm D call. The CDR3 sequence is 12 residues long. V was trimmed by 7 bases and J by 4 bases, leaving 8 bases between them. Germline V CDR1 and CDR2: MNHEY, SMNVEV (reference sequence). The CDR3, as DNA: TGTGCCAGCACCGGGGTGAATCAGCCCCAGCATTTT. Amino acids: CASTGVNQPQHF.

The chain employs TRBV18 and TRBJ2-7; 7 bases map to TRBD2. The germline V gene encodes CDR1 KGHSH and CDR2 LQKENI. The CDR3 is 14 residues long. V was clipped by 5 bases and J by 5 bases; unmatched bases: 9. CDR3 in amino acids: CASSAGGRDNEQYF. In DNA, the CDR3 is TGTGCCAGCTCAGCAGGCGGGAGAGATAACGAGCAGTACTTC.

The chain couples TRBV19 to TRBJ1-5; no reliable D call. CDR3 length equals 14 residues. The germline V and J ends were trimmed by 5 bases and 5 bases, with 13 bases remaining between them. Germline V gene lookup returns CDR1 LNHDA and CDR2 SQIVND (reference sequence). CDR3 residues: CASSDPRRDQPQHF. In DNA, the CDR3 is TGTGCCAGTAGTGACCCGAGGAGGGATCAGCCCCAGCATTTT. Full variable domain (remainder filled in from reference TRBV19 and TRBJ1-5): DGGITQSPKYLFRKEGQNVTLSCEQNLNHDAMYWYRQDPGQGLRLIYYSQIVNDFQKGDIAEGYSVSREKKESFPLTVTSAQKNPTAFYLCASSDPRRDQPQHFGDGTRLSIL.

The V call is TRBV19, the J call TRBJ2-7; 10 positions match TRBD1. The CDR3 sequence is 16 residues long. Germline-derived CDR1 and CDR2 are LNHDA and SQIVND (reference sequence). Losses at the gene ends were 4 bases for V and 0 bases for J; bases not matched to a gene: 6. This CDR3 reads CASSRDRGTFSYEQYF. DNA for the CDR3: TGTGCCAGTAGTAGGGACAGGGGAACTTTCTCCTACGAGCAGTACTTC.

V and J are TRBV27 and TRBJ2-2; TRBD1 aligns across 7 bases. CDR3 length equals 15 residues. With 1 base clipped from V and 4 bases from J, the junction kept 3 bases outside the gene matches. From germline, CDR1 is MNHEY and CDR2 SMNVEV (reference sequence). CDR3 residues: CASSLYRGGTGELFF. The CDR3 DNA follows: TGTGCCAGCAGTTTATACAGGGGCGGCACCGGGGAGCTGTTTTTT.

V gene TRBV6-1 combines with J gene TRBJ1-5; D is perhaps TRBD1 (5 bases). The CDR3 contains 15 residues. Trimming pared 1 base from V and 3 bases from J, leaving 10 bases between. Germline V gene data show CDR1 as MNHNS and CDR2 as SASEGT. For the CDR3, the DNA is TGTGCCAGCAGTGAAGGGGCAGGGTTCAATCAGCCCCAGCATTTT. Amino acids: CASSEGAGFNQPQHF.

The V call is TRBV6-2 or TRBV6-3, the J call TRBJ1-2; D call uncertain. CDR1 and CDR2 from the germline V gene are MNHEY and SVGEGT. The ends were cut back, 6 bases at V and 7 bases at J, with 15 bases in the middle. The length of the CDR3 is 13 residues. CDR3 in DNA: TGTGCCAGCAGCCATAGCGAACTGGCTGGCTACACCTTC. Protein sequence: CASSHSELAGYTF.

The genes are TRBV25-1 and TRBJ1-1; D is ambiguous. CDR3 size: 15 residues. The germline V gene has CDR1 MGHDK and CDR2 SYGVNS. V lost 3 bases and J lost 3, with 14 bases in between. The CDR3 region is CASSDQGGHYTEAFF. CDR3 nucleotides: TGTGCCAGCAGTGACCAAGGTGGGCATTACACTGAAGCTTTCTTT.

The chain is built from TRBV21-1 and TRBJ2-5; whether TRBD1, the table's D call, matches the DNA was not checked. TRBV21-1 is a recognized pseudogene. This CDR3 has 13 amino acids. CDR3: CASSKGQGETQYF. The CDR3 region has the DNA TGTGCCAGCAGCAAAGGACAGGGAGAGACCCAGTACTTC.

The V and J genes are TRBV5-1 and TRBJ2-1, with D possibly being TRBD2 (5 bases). CDR1 is SGHRS, CDR2 YFSETQ, per germline. The CDR3 has 15 residues. Trimming shortened V by 5 bases and J by 0 bases, and 12 bases separated the two germline ends. The chain's CDR3 is CASSSSGVSYNEQFF. The CDR3 nucleotides read TGCGCCAGCAGTTCCTCCGGGGTCTCCTACAATGAGCAGTTCTTC.

The V call is TRBV5-4, the J call TRBJ2-2, with 9 bases fitting TRBD2. V was pared by 3 bases and J by 0 bases, with 6 bases of the junction left unmatched. CDR3 length equals 17 residues. CDR1 is SGHNT and CDR2 is YYREEE in the germline V gene (reference sequence). For the CDR3, the DNA is TGTGCCAGCAGCTCTCCGACTAGCGGCTCGAACACCGGGGAGCTGTTTTTT. Its translation is CASSSPTSGSNTGELFF.

The chain uses TRBV7-3 and TRBJ1-2; 8 bases match TRBD1. Trimming took 5 bases from V and 4 from J; bases not matched to a gene: 6. Germline assignment: CDR1 SGHTA and CDR2 FQGTGA. The CDR3 consists of 14 residues. CDR3 residues: CASSGHTGGYGYTF. The CDR3 region has the DNA TGTGCCAGCAGCGGACATACAGGGGGCTATGGCTACACCTTC.

The chain joins TRBV15 to TRBJ2-1; 8 bases line up with TRBD2. CDR1 and CDR2 from the germline V gene are LNHNV and YYDKDF (reference sequence). The length of the CDR3 is 15 residues. The J segment lost 5 bases and the V segment lost 1 base, leaving 4 bases of the junction unmatched. CDR3 sequence (DNA): TGTGCCACCAGCAGAGCACTAGCGGACAACAATGAGCAGTTCTTC. Residues: CATSRALADNNEQFF.

V is TRBV28 and J is TRBJ2-7; 8 positions agree with TRBD1. Germline lookup yields CDR1 MDHEN and CDR2 SYDVKM. This CDR3 contains 15 residues. Trimming cost V 6 bases and J 3 bases; bases outside gene matches: 10. CDR3 nucleotides: TGTGCCAGCAGCCCCTTTACCGACAGGGGCTACGAGCAGTACTTC. Protein product: CASSPFTDRGYEQYF.

The chain joins TRBV7-8 to TRBJ1-5; TRBD1 is a possible D gene (5 bases). Germline V gene lookup returns CDR1 SGHVS and CDR2 FQNEAQ. The length of the CDR3 is 18 residues. Trimming shortened V by 2 bases and J by 5 bases, and 22 bases separated the two germline ends. The CDR3 DNA follows: TGTGCCAGCAGCTTATTATCGGGGGAAGGCCGTTGGGATCAGCCCCAGCATTTT. Protein sequence: CASSLLSGEGRWDQPQHF.

For this clone: This sample also contains other DNA sequences that code for the same CDR3. The rearrangement links TRBV7-2 to TRBJ1-5; maybe TRBD1 (6 bases). This CDR3 has 13 amino acids. V gave up 2 bases and J gave up 5 bases, with 7 bases separating them. Germline V gene data show CDR1 as SGHTA and CDR2 as FQGNSA. The CDR3 here is CASSLHRDQPQHF. CDR3 nucleotide sequence: TGTGCCAGCAGCTTACACAGGGATCAGCCCCAGCATTTT.

The rearrangement joins TRBV29-1 to TRBJ2-7; possibly TRBD1 for D (6 bases). The CDR3 is 13 residues long. Germline loops: CDR1 SQVTM, CDR2 ANQGSEA. Trimming took off 5 bases at V and 2 bases at J, with 13 bases between the two ends. The CDR3, as DNA: TGCAGCGTTTTCGGAGACAGGCCCTACGAGCAGTACTTC. Translated: CSVFGDRPYEQYF.

The sample holds one count of this clone. This chain joins TRBV11-3 and TRBJ1-1; D not resolved. CDR1 and CDR2 from the germline V gene are SGHNT and YENEEA. V lost 6 bases and J 3 bases, leaving 11 bases between the germline ends. The CDR3 extends over 13 amino acids. The CDR3 bases are TGTGCCAGCAGTCTATCGAGGGACACTGAAGCTTTCTTT. Translating it yields CASSLSRDTEAFF.

J is TRBJ1-5 and V is TRBV27, with 8 bases matching TRBD1. After removal of 6 bases from V and 0 bases from J, the junction contained 7 bases not matched to a gene. Germline CDR1 and CDR2: MNHEY and SMNVEV (reference sequence). This CDR3 is 16 amino acids long. Here the CDR3 reads CASSRTGQVSNQPQHF. DNA for the CDR3: TGTGCCAGCAGCAGGACGGGACAGGTTAGCAATCAGCCCCAGCATTTT.

The rearrangement links TRBV4-3 to TRBJ1-6, with 12 bases that match TRBD1. Germline-derived CDR1 and CDR2 are LGHNA and YSLEER. The CDR3 loop spans 15 amino acids. Trimming cost V 4 bases and J 14 bases; bases outside gene matches: 9. CDR3 sequence reads: CASSRTSGQGAALHF. The CDR3 DNA is TGCGCCAGCAGCCGCACTTCGGGACAGGGGGCGGCCCTCCACTTT.

The rearrangement joins TRBV6-5 to TRBJ2-7; 12 bases agree with TRBD2. Germline V gene lookup returns CDR1 MNHEY and CDR2 SVGAGI. V lost 6 bases and J lost 3; bases outside the gene matches: 3. The CDR3 runs to 14 residues. The CDR3 region is CASRASGGDYEQYF. CDR3 DNA sequence: TGTGCCAGCAGGGCTAGCGGGGGGGACTACGAGCAGTACTTC.

This rearrangement joins TRBV7-9 to TRBJ1-2, with D maybe TRBD1 (6 bases). Trimming took off 4 bases at V and 2 bases at J, with 11 bases between the two ends. The germline V gene encodes CDR1 SEHNR and CDR2 FQNEAQ (reference sequence). The CDR3 has 14 amino acids. This chain's CDR3 is CASSSPRGNYGYTF. DNA of the CDR3: TGTGCCAGCAGCTCACCAAGGGGGAACTATGGCTACACCTTC.